These 5 T cell receptor beta chains originate from one sample sequenced in a study of cytomegalovirus exposure and HLA in healthy donors. The PCR made use of 60 Vbeta and 13 Jbeta primers. The assay was immunoSEQ multiplex PCR, and TCRdb's table has in-frame clones only and misses some. The sample holds 100,000 to 150,000 clones, less than 85% seen once. Sequenced material: PBMCs. Receptors were obtained from a man aged 40-55 years in good health and CMV-seronegative.

The rearrangement joins TRBV5-4 to TRBJ1-1; tentative D call: TRBD1 (5 bases). V dropped 2 bases and J dropped 1 base, with 9 bases sitting between them. The CDR3 totals 14 residues. Per germline, CDR1 SGHNT and CDR2 YYREEE (reference sequence). CDR3 nucleotides: TGTGCCAGCAGCTTCGGGAGGGGGAACACTGAAGCTTTCTTT. Translation gives CASSFGRGNTEAFF.

This chain joins TRBV6-1 and TRBJ2-7; the match to TRBD2 covers 8 bases. CDR3 length: 15 residues. CDR1 and CDR2 (germline): MNHNS, SASEGT. Losses at the gene ends were 6 bases for V and 0 bases for J; bases not matched to a gene: 7. CDR3 coding DNA: TGTGCCAGCAGCAACCCTAGCGGGTTCTCCTACGAGCAGTACTTC. Its protein is CASSNPSGFSYEQYF.

The chain carries TRBV29-1 and TRBJ2-7, with D possibly TRBD2 on 5 matching bases. CDR3 size: 14 residues. CDR1 is SQVTM and CDR2 is ANQGSEA in the germline V gene. Trimming took off 3 bases at V and 1 base at J, with 13 bases between the two ends. In nucleotides, the CDR3 is TGCAGCGTTGACGAGGGAATCCGATCCTACGAGCAGTACTTC. Translated, it gives CSVDEGIRSYEQYF.

V gene TRBV29-1 combines with J gene TRBJ1-1, with no clear D. CDR1 and CDR2 from the germline V gene are SQVTM and ANQGSEA. This CDR3 spans 14 amino acids. The V end was cut by 5 bases, the J end by 0 bases, with 13 bases between. CDR3 in amino acids: CSVLPEPLNTEAFF. As DNA, the CDR3 is TGCAGCGTTCTACCCGAGCCGCTGAACACTGAAGCTTTCTTT.

The chain joins TRBV7-9 to TRBJ1-1; 9 positions match TRBD1. The germline V gene encodes CDR1 SEHNR and CDR2 FQNEAQ (reference sequence). The CDR3 sequence is 14 residues long. J lost 5 bases, V lost 5 bases, and 6 bases had no gene match. The CDR3: CASSATGGKTEAFF. Written as DNA, the CDR3 is TGTGCCAGCAGCGCGACAGGGGGGAAAACTGAAGCTTTCTTT.